Listed below are T cell receptor beta chains from one sample, sequenced in a study of human T cells and chemical hapten exposure. One entry per CDR3 protein, called by TCRdb with MiXCR from the RACE reads. This table holds 180,000 or so distinct CDR3 sequences, almost 30% found once. Material: whole blood, obtained in connection with sensitization to the hapten diphenylcyclopropenone (DPC). The receptors stem from a woman younger than 45 with alopecia areata. Some clones in this sample may be carry-over from other donors' samples. Each CDR3 is given with its conserved first and last residue. A D gene is named only where the DNA matches it firmly. Only part of the rows carry a size: once, few, many, or a class if the clone is expanded.

clone size	V gene	D gene	J gene	CDR3 protein	CDR3 DNA
-	TRBV6-5	TRBD2	TRBJ2-5	CASSRPGLATQYF	TGTGCCAGCAGTCGGCCGGGACTAGCAACCCAGTACTTC
-	TRBV27	-	TRBJ1-5	CAGSLSGGRGSGQPQHF	TGTGCCGGCAGTTTATCCGGCGGCAGGGGCTCCGGTCAGCCCCAGCATTTT
few	TRBV28	-	TRBJ1-1	CASWRAMNTEAFF	TGTGCCAGTTGGAGGGCCATGAACACTGAAGCTTTCTTT
few	TRBV27	TRBD2	TRBJ2-2	CASSLRTSGTGELFF	TGTGCCAGCAGTCTCCGGACTAGCGGCACCGGGGAGCTGTTTTTT
few	TRBV12-3/TRBV12-4	-	TRBJ1-1	CASSPWGSNTEAFF	TGTGCCAGCAGTCCTTGGGGGTCCAACACTGAAGCTTTCTTT
-	TRBV25-1	-	TRBJ1-1	CASSDAGRTEAFF	TGTGCCAGCAGTGACGCCGGGCGTACTGAAGCTTTCTTT
-	TRBV7-2	TRBD2	TRBJ2-3	CASSITPDSGTQYF	TGTGCCAGCAGTATAACCCCCGATAGCGGGACGCAGTATTTT
-	TRBV4-3	-	TRBJ1-1	CASSHKRGTEAFF	TGCGCCAGCAGCCACAAGAGGGGCACTGAAGCTTTCTTT
-	TRBV7-2	TRBD2	TRBJ2-1	CASRKVAGTPYNEQFF	TGTGCCAGCAGGAAGGTAGCGGGGACCCCCTACAATGAGCAGTTCTTC
few	TRBV9	-	TRBJ1-3	CASSVGGEIYSGNTIYF	TGTGCCAGCAGCGTAGGAGGGGAGATATACTCTGGAAACACCATATATTTT
-	TRBV9	-	TRBJ1-1	CASSVQTDTEAFF	TGTGCCAGCAGCGTACAAACAGACACTGAAGCTTTCTTT
-	TRBV5-5	TRBD1	TRBJ1-6	CASSSDPGGQPPHHF	TGTGCCAGCAGCTCGGACCCAGGGGGTCAACCACCCCACCACTTT
-	TRBV5-1	-	TRBJ1-3	CASSLGDAGNTIYF	TGCGCCAGCAGCTTAGGGGATGCCGGAAACACCATATATTTT
-	TRBV7-6	-	TRBJ2-3	CASSLVDPDTQYF	TGTGCCAGCAGCTTAGTGGACCCAGATACGCAGTATTTT
-	TRBV18	-	TRBJ2-3	CASSPDRLGSDTQYF	TGTGCCAGCTCCCCAGACAGGCTTGGGTCAGATACGCAGTATTTT
few	TRBV2	-	TRBJ1-5	CASSEVGASQPQHF	TGTGCCAGCAGTGAAGTGGGGGCGAGTCAGCCCCAGCATTTT
-	TRBV6-6	-	TRBJ2-2	CASSYGQEITGELFF	TGTGCCAGCAGTTACGGGCAGGAGATAACCGGGGAGCTGTTTTTT
few	TRBV28	-	TRBJ1-2	CASRGGRTYVGYTF	TGTGCCAGCCGGGGGGGGAGAACTTATGTGGGCTACACCTTC
-	TRBV5-1	TRBD1	TRBJ2-7	CASSSLTGGSYEQYF	TGCGCCAGCAGCTCCCTGACAGGGGGCTCCTACGAGCAGTACTTC
few	TRBV7-2	TRBD2	TRBJ2-1	CASSFLVREGSNEQFF	TGTGCCAGCAGCTTTCTTGTACGGGAGGGGAGTAATGAGCAGTTCTTC
-	TRBV7-2	TRBD2	TRBJ2-3	CASSFSGGAQYF	TGTGCCAGCAGCTTTAGCGGGGGGGCCCAATATTTT
-	TRBV6-5	TRBD1	TRBJ1-2	CASSPQGMQTSGYTF	TGTGCCAGCAGCCCACAGGGGATGCAGACTTCTGGCTACACCTTC
few	TRBV5-6	TRBD1	TRBJ1-2	CASRPQSTGDYGYTF	TGTGCCAGCAGGCCCCAATCAACAGGGGACTATGGCTACACCTTC
few	TRBV29-1	-	TRBJ1-2	CSGGDGSAGYTF	TGCAGCGGCGGAGACGGATCGGCAGGCTACACCTTC
-	TRBV5-1	TRBD1	TRBJ2-5	CASSGGTGETQYF	TGCGCCAGCAGCGGCGGGACAGGGGAGACCCAGTACTTC
few	TRBV28	-	TRBJ1-4	CASSFLGATNEKLFF	TGTGCCAGCAGTTTTCTGGGGGCAACTAATGAAAAACTGTTTTTT
-	TRBV28	TRBD1	TRBJ1-1	CASSPGGQGAANTEAFF	TGTGCCAGCAGTCCAGGGGGACAGGGGGCTGCGAACACTGAAGCTTTCTTT
many	TRBV7-9	-	TRBJ2-1	CASGVPGWQFF	TGTGCCAGCGGAGTTCCAGGGTGGCAGTTCTTC
-	TRBV6-6	TRBD1	TRBJ1-4	CASSLGTVNEKLFF	TGTGCCAGCAGTCTGGGGACAGTTAATGAAAAACTGTTTTTT
-	TRBV28	-	TRBJ2-7	CASSLRGLEQYF	TGTGCCAGCAGTTTACGGGGGCTCGAGCAGTACTTC
many	TRBV7-3	TRBD1	TRBJ2-7	CASSPTGGNAEQYF	TGTGCCAGCAGCCCGACAGGGGGCAACGCCGAGCAGTACTTC
-	TRBV20-1	TRBD2	TRBJ2-1	CSAQAGGRYNEQFF	TGCAGTGCTCAAGCGGGAGGGCGTTACAATGAGCAGTTCTTC
-	TRBV4-3	-	TRBJ2-1	CASRGFNEQFF	TGCGCCAGCCGGGGCTTCAATGAGCAGTTCTTC
many	TRBV28	-	TRBJ2-1	CASSFSYNEQFF	TGTGCCAGCAGTTTTTCCTACAATGAGCAGTTCTTC
-	TRBV25-1	-	TRBJ1-2	CASRTANYGYTF	TGTGCCAGCAGGACAGCGAACTATGGCTACACCTTC
few	TRBV12-3/TRBV12-4	TRBD1	TRBJ1-6	CASSLQGDNSPLHF	TGTGCCAGCAGCCTACAGGGGGATAATTCACCCCTCCACTTT
-	TRBV20-1	TRBD1	TRBJ1-1	CSARAGGIEAFF	TGCAGTGCTAGGGCAGGGGGCATTGAAGCTTTCTTT
few	TRBV9	-	TRBJ2-7	CASSVNNDYEQYF	TGTGCCAGCAGCGTAAATAACGACTACGAGCAGTACTTC
-	TRBV6-2/TRBV6-3	-	TRBJ1-1	CATLGSVDTEAFF	TGTGCCACGCTTGGAAGTGTGGACACTGAAGCTTTCTTT
many	TRBV25-1	-	TRBJ2-7	CASSGQAPYEQYF	TGTGCCAGCAGTGGACAGGCCCCCTACGAGCAGTACTTC
-	TRBV30	-	TRBJ1-2	CAWSGRFSNGYTF	TGTGCCTGGAGTGGCAGGTTTTCGAATGGCTACACCTTC
few	TRBV10-3	-	TRBJ1-1	CAIGRGMNTEAFF	TGTGCCATTGGACGGGGAATGAACACTGAAGCTTTCTTT
-	TRBV5-1	-	TRBJ2-1	CASSRDGHPLNEQFF	TGCGCCAGCAGCCGGGACGGCCACCCCCTTAATGAGCAGTTCTTC
few	TRBV24-1	-	TRBJ2-3	CATAVGTQGADTQYF	TGTGCCACCGCAGTTGGTACCCAGGGAGCAGATACGCAGTATTTT
few	TRBV29-1	-	TRBJ2-1	CSGGAGDEQFF	TGCTCCGGCGGGGCCGGGGATGAGCAGTTCTTC
-	TRBV20-1	-	TRBJ2-1	CSARDPSNEQFF	TGCAGTGCTCGGGATCCCTCCAATGAGCAGTTCTTC
-	TRBV2	-	TRBJ1-1	CASSEVPSTEAFF	TGTGCCAGCAGTGAAGTGCCGTCCACTGAAGCTTTCTTT
-	TRBV29-1	TRBD1	TRBJ2-1	CSVETGVFNEQFF	TGCAGCGTTGAAACAGGGGTTTTCAATGAGCAGTTCTTC
-	TRBV7-3	-	TRBJ2-6	CASQGAGANVLTF	TGTGCCAGCCAGGGTGCTGGGGCCAACGTCCTGACTTTC
-	TRBV20-1	-	TRBJ2-3	CSARDEGSTDTQYF	TGCAGTGCTAGGGACGAGGGGAGCACAGATACGCAGTATTTT
-	TRBV4-2	TRBD1	TRBJ1-2	CASTGTGGIGGYGYTF	TGTGCCAGCACCGGGACAGGGGGCATAGGGGGGTATGGCTACACCTTC
-	TRBV2	-	TRBJ2-2	CASSVGTPIGGELFF	TGTGCCAGCAGCGTCGGGACTCCCATAGGCGGGGAGCTGTTTTTT
once	TRBV24-1	-	TRBJ2-3	CASRGETDTQYF	TGTGCCAGCCGTGGGGAAACAGATACGCAGTATTTT
-	TRBV4-3	-	TRBJ1-1	CASSQVRGTEAFF	TGCGCCAGCAGCCAAGTGCGGGGTACTGAAGCTTTCTTT
-	TRBV6-2/TRBV6-3	TRBD1	TRBJ2-7	CASRDRSYEQYF	TGTGCCAGCAGGGACAGGTCCTACGAGCAGTACTTC